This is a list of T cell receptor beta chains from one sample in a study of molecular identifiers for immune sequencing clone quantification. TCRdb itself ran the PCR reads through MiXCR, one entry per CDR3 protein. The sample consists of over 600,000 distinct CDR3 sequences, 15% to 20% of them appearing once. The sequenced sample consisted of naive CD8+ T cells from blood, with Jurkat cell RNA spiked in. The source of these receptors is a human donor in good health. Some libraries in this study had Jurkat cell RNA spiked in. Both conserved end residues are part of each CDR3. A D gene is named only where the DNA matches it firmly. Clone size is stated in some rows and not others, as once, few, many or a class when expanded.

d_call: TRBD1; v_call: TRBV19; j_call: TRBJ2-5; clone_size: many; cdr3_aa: CASRDRANYQETQYF; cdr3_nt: TGTGCCAGTAGGGACAGGGCAAATTACCAAGAGACCCAGTACTTC
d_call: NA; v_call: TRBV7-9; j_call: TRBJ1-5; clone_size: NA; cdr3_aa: CASSQTGKVQPQHF; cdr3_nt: TGTGCCAGCAGCCAGACAGGAAAAGTGCAGCCCCAGCATTTT
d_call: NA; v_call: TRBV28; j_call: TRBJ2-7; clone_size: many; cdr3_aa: CASSLKGPAYEQYF; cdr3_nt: TGTGCCAGCAGTTTAAAGGGACCGGCCTACGAGCAGTACTTC
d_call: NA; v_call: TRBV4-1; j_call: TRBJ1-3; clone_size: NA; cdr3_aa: CASSQDTNSGNTIYF; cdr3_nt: TGCGCCAGCAGCCAAGATACAAACTCTGGAAACACCATATATTTT
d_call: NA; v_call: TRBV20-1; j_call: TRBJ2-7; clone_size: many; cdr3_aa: CSAREDSSYEQYF; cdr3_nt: TGCAGTGCTAGAGAGGACAGCTCCTACGAGCAGTACTTC
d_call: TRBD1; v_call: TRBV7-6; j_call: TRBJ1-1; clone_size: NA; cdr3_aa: CASSSGTGYTKAFF; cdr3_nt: TGTGCCAGCAGCTCCGGGACAGGGTACACTAAAGCTTTCTTT
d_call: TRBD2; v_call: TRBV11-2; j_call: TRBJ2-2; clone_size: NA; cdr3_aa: CASSLVLAGDTGELFF; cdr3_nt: TGTGCCAGCAGCTTAGTACTAGCGGGGGACACCGGGGAGCTGTTTTTT
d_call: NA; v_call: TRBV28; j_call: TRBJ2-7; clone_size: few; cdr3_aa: CASSLRQDEQYF; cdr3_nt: TGTGCCAGCAGTTTAAGGCAGGACGAGCAGTACTTC
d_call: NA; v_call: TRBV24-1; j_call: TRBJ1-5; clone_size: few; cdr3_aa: CATSDTTGQPQHF; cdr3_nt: TGTGCCACCAGTGACACGACAGGACAGCCCCAGCATTTT
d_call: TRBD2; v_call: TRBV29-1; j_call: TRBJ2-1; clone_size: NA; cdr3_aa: CSVENRAWTSGRNNEQFF; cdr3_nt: TGCAGCGTTGAAAATCGTGCTTGGACTAGCGGGAGGAATAATGAGCAGTTCTTC
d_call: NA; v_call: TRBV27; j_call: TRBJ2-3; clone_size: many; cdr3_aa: CASSNLGTDTQYF; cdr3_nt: TGTGCCAGCAGCAACCTCGGCACAGATACGCAGTATTTT
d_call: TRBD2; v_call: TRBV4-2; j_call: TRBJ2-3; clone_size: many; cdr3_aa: CASSQEVAGYTDTQYF; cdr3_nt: TGTGCCAGCAGCCAAGAGGTAGCGGGATACACAGATACGCAGTATTTT
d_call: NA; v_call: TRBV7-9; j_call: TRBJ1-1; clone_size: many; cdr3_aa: CASSLAEEIYEAFF; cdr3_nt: TGTGCCAGCAGCTTAGCGGAGGAGATATATGAAGCTTTCTTT
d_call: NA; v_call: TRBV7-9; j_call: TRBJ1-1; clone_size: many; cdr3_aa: CASNDSPEAFF; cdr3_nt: TGTGCCAGCAACGACAGCCCCGAAGCTTTCTTT
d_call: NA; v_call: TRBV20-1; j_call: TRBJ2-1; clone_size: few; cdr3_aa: CSARDISIAYYNEQFF; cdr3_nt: TGCAGTGCTAGAGATATTTCGATAGCATATTACAATGAGCAGTTCTTC
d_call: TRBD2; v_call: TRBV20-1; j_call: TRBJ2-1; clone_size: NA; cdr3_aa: CSARDPTSASLYNEQFF; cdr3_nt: TGCAGTGCTAGAGACCCCACTAGCGCAAGTCTTTACAATGAGCAGTTCTTC
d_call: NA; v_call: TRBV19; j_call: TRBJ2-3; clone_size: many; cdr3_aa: CASSTQIGGGTDTQYF; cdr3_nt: TGTGCCAGTAGTACCCAGATAGGTGGAGGCACAGATACGCAGTATTTT
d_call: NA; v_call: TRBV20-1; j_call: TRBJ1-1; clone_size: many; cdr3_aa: CSATYPGVGVNTEAFF; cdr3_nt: TGCAGTGCTACATACCCAGGGGTGGGCGTGAACACTGAAGCTTTCTTT
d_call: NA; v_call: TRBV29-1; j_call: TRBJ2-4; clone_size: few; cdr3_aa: CSVEGGTWQAKNIQYF; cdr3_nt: TGCAGCGTTGAGGGGGGAACATGGCAAGCCAAAAACATTCAGTACTTC
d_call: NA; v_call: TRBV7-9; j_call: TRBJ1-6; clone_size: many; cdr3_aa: CASSAPEGNSPLHF; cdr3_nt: TGTGCCAGCAGCGCTCCGGAGGGGAATTCACCCCTCCACTTT
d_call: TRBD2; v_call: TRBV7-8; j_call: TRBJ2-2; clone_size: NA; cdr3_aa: CASSEGLAGAGELFF; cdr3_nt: TGTGCCAGCAGCGAGGGACTAGCGGGGGCCGGGGAGCTGTTTTTT
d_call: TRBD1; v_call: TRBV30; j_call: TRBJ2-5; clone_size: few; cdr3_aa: CAWSVGQGAKETQYF; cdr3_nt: TGTGCCTGGAGTGTAGGCCAGGGGGCTAAAGAGACCCAGTACTTC
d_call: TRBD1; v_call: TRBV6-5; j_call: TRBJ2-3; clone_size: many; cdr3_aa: CASSTDRGWGEDTQYF; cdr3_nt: TGTGCCAGCAGTACTGACAGGGGTTGGGGTGAAGATACGCAGTATTTT
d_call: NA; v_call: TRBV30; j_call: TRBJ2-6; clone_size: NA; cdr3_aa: CAWTGSSGANVLTF; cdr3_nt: TGTGCCTGGACCGGATCTTCTGGGGCCAACGTCCTGACTTTC
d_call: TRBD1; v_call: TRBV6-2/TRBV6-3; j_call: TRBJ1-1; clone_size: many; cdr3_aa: CASRSTGTGVGAFF; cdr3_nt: TGTGCCAGCAGATCCACCGGGACAGGAGTCGGAGCTTTCTTT
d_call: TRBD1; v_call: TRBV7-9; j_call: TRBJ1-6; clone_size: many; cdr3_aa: CASSRTGGNSPLHF; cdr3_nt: TGTGCCAGCAGCCGTACAGGGGGTAATTCACCCCTCCACTTT
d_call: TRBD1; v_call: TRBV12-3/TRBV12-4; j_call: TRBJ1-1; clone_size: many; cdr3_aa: CASRGQGITEAFF; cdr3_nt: TGTGCCAGCAGAGGACAGGGGATCACTGAAGCTTTCTTT
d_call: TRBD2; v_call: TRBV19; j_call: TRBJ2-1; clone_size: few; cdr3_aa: CATQAASGVYNEQFF; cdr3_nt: TGTGCCACCCAGGCGGCTAGCGGGGTTTACAATGAGCAGTTCTTC
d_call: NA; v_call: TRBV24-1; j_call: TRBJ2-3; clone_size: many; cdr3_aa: CATSDWTEVPGDTQYF; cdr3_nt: TGTGCCACCAGTGACTGGACAGAAGTACCTGGAGATACGCAGTATTTT
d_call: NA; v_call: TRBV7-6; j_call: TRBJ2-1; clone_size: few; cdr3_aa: CASSLLDTYNEQFF; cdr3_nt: TGTGCCAGCAGCTTACTGGATACCTACAATGAGCAGTTCTTC
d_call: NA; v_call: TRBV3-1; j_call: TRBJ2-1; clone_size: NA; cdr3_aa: CASSQDALPFGNEQFF; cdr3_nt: TGTGCCAGCAGCCAAGATGCGTTACCCTTTGGGAATGAGCAGTTCTTC
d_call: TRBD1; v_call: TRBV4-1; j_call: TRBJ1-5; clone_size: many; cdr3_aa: CASSQETGALNQPQHF; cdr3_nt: TGCGCCAGCAGCCAAGAGACAGGGGCCCTCAATCAGCCCCAGCATTTT
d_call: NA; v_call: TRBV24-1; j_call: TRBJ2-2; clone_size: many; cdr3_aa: CATSDPTGSNTGELFF; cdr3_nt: TGTGCCACCAGTGATCCGACGGGGTCGAACACCGGGGAGCTGTTTTTT
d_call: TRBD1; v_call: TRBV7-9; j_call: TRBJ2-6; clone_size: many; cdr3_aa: CASSSPGQGLSGANVLTF; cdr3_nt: TGTGCCAGCAGCTCTCCGGGACAGGGACTCTCTGGGGCCAACGTCCTGACTTTC
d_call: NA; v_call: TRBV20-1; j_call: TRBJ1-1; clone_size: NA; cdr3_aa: CSAKSTDVTTNTEAFF; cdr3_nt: TGCAGTGCTAAGTCGACAGACGTCACCACGAACACTGAAGCTTTCTTT
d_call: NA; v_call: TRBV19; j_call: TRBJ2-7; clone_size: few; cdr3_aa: CASSTKYEQYF; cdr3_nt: TGTGCCAGTAGTACAAAATACGAGCAGTACTTC
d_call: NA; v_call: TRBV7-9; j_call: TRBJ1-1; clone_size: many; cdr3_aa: CASSLYAAEAFF; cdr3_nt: TGTGCCAGCAGCTTGTATGCGGCTGAAGCTTTCTTT
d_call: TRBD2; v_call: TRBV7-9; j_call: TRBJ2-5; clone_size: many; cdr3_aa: CASSRGGGQETQYF; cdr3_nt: TGTGCCAGCAGCCGTGGGGGGGGACAAGAGACCCAGTACTTC
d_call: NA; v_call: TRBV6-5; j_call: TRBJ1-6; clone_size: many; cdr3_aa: CATSLGTLSPLHF; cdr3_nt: TGTGCCACCTCGTTAGGGACCCTTTCACCCCTCCACTTT
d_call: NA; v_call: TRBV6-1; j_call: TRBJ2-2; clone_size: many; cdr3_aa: CASSPLGNRRGPVGELFF; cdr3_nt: TGTGCCAGCTCCCCGTTAGGGAATCGGCGGGGGCCGGTCGGGGAGCTGTTTTTT
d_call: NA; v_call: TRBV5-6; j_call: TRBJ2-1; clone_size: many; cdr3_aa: CASRPTLIGSYNEQFF; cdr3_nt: TGTGCCAGCAGGCCGACTTTGATTGGGTCCTACAATGAGCAGTTCTTC
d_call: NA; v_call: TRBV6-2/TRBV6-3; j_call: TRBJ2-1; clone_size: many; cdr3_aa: CASGPTVYNEQFF; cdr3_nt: TGTGCCAGCGGCCCGACAGTCTACAATGAGCAGTTCTTC
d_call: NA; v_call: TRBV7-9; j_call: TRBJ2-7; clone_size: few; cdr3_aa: CASTPGYSYEQYF; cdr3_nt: TGTGCCAGCACCCCAGGCTACTCCTACGAGCAGTACTTC
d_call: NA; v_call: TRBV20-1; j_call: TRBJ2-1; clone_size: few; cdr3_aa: CSARPLGSSYNEQFF; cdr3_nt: TGCAGTGCTCGCCCTCTAGGGAGCTCCTACAATGAGCAGTTCTTC
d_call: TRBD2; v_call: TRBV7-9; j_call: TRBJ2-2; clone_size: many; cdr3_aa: CASSPTSGTNTGELFF; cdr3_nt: TGTGCCAGCAGCCCCACTAGCGGGACCAACACCGGGGAGCTGTTTTTT
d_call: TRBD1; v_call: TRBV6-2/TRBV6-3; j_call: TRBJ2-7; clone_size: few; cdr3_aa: CASSSLRQGASYEQYF; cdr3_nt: TGTGCCAGCAGTTCCCTTAGACAGGGGGCATCCTACGAGCAGTACTTC
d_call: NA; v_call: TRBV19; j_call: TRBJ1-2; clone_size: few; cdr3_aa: CASSMNSPYGYTF; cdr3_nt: TGTGCCAGTAGTATGAACAGCCCCTATGGCTACACCTTC
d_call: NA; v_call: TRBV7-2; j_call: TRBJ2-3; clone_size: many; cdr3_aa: CASSLGAGPSTDTQYF; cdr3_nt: TGTGCCAGCAGCTTAGGCGCCGGGCCTAGCACAGATACGCAGTATTTT
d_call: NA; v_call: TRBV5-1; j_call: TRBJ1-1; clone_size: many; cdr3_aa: CASSYQTNRVEGAFF; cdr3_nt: TGCGCCAGCAGTTACCAGACAAACAGGGTCGAGGGAGCTTTCTTT
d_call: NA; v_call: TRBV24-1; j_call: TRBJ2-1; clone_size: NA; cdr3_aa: CATSDSMRGSSYNEQFF; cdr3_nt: TGTGCCACCAGTGATTCGATGAGGGGGAGCTCCTACAATGAGCAGTTCTTC
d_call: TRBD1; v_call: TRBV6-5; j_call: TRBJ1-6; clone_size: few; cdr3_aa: CASSSTGAPPALHF; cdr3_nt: TGTGCCAGCAGCTCGACAGGGGCCCCTCCGGCCCTCCACTTT
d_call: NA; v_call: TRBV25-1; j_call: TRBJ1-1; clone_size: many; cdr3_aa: CASSERLNTEAFF; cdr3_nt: TGTGCCAGCAGTGAGCGTCTGAACACTGAAGCTTTCTTT
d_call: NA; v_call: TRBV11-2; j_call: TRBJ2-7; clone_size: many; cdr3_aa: CASSLGPGAYEQYF; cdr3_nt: TGTGCCAGCAGCTTAGGACCAGGCGCGTACGAGCAGTACTTC
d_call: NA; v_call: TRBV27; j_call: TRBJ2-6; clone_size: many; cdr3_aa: CASSPLQPSGANVLTF; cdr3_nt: TGTGCCAGCAGTCCGTTACAGCCTTCTGGGGCCAACGTCCTGACTTTC
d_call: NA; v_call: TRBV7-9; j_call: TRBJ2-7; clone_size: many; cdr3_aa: CASSAADTVFYEQYF; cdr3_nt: TGTGCCAGCAGCGCAGCGGACACAGTATTCTACGAGCAGTACTTC